The T cell receptor (beta chain) described here comes from a study of T cell responses to AZD1222 COVID-19 vaccine. Broader study findings: Once two AZD1222 doses were given, Spike-specific TCR breadth and depth went up. Close to half of all spike-specific TCRs reportedly target regions of the variants that are unmutated. White British ancestry dominated among donors, who included more females, and clonal diversity was possibly underestimated. Repertoire sampling was restricted to post-peak T cell response timepoints.

This clone was counted a single time. The antigen remains unidentified. In germline, CDR1 is SNHLY, CDR2 FYNNEI. Trimming stripped 2 bases from V and 4 bases from J, with 17 bases between. The CDR3 consists of 17 residues. Sequencing was performed with immunoSEQ multiplex PCR; in TCRdb, only in-frame clones are kept and a portion is missing. The data contain over 150,000 clones, 90% to 95% of them singletons. This TCR was recovered from an adult who received the MenACWY meningococcal vaccine as a control. Sequenced here: peripheral blood, sampled 28 days after the second dose of the MenACWY control vaccine. The chain links TRBV2 to TRBJ2-2; a possible D gene is TRBD2 (6 bases). CDR3 region: CASSENRPRRGTGELFF. For the CDR3, the DNA is TGTGCCAGCAGTGAAAACCGACCCCGGCGGGGCACCGGGGAGCTGTTTTTT.